Listed below are T cell receptor beta chains from one sample, sequenced in a study of T cell changes during pregnancy in multiple sclerosis. Method: immunoSEQ multiplex PCR; TCRdb's copy keeps in-frame clones and lacks some. The profile shows roughly 100,000 clones, roughly 91% of them singletons. Sequenced material: peripheral blood, taken after pregnancy. The receptors shown here come from a female donor in good health, enrolled as a control in a pregnancy study. Each CDR3 is given with its conserved first and last residue. A D gene is named only where the DNA matches it firmly. Where a row states a size, it is once, few, many or the class of an expanded clone; other rows omit it.

v_call,clone_size,j_call,d_call,cdr3_nt,cdr3_aa
TRBV27,once,TRBJ2-6,-,TGTGCCAGCAGTTTATGGGCAGCCAGCTACTCTGGGGCCAACGTCCTGACTTTC,CASSLWAASYSGANVLTF
TRBV10-3,-,TRBJ2-3,TRBD2,TGTGCCATCAGTCCTAGCGGTCCTACAGATACGCAGTATTTT,CAISPSGPTDTQYF
TRBV15,-,TRBJ2-1,TRBD2,TGTGCCACCAGCAGAGATCTTGGGCCGGGGAGGGGCAATGAGCAGTTCTTC,CATSRDLGPGRGNEQFF
TRBV5-6,-,TRBJ1-6,-,TGTGCCAGCAGCTATCTGGACAGAGACTATAATTCACCCCTCCACTTT,CASSYLDRDYNSPLHF
TRBV5-5,-,TRBJ1-1,TRBD1,TGTGCCAGCAGCTGGACAGGGGGCCCCACTGAAGCTTTCTTT,CASSWTGGPTEAFF
TRBV4-2,-,TRBJ1-2,TRBD1,TGTGCCAGCAGCCAAGATAGGGGACAGGCTAGGGGTGGCTACACCTTC,CASSQDRGQARGGYTF
TRBV7-9,once,TRBJ1-1,-,TGTGCCAGCAGCTTCTCAGGTGGTGGTGAAGCTTTCTTT,CASSFSGGGEAFF
TRBV6-5,once,TRBJ1-1,-,TGTGCCAGCACGGGGGGGAACACTGAAGCTTTCTTT,CASTGGNTEAFF
TRBV4-2,-,TRBJ2-1,-,TGTGCCAGCAGCCGCAAGACAGGCTCCTACAATGAGCAGTTCTTC,CASSRKTGSYNEQFF
TRBV5-1,-,TRBJ2-7,-,TGCGCCAGCAGCTTCGACAGGTATTCCTACGAGCAGTACTTC,CASSFDRYSYEQYF
TRBV28,once,TRBJ2-3,TRBD2,TGTGCCAGTCGAATGGCGGGGGGATACACAGATACGCAGTATTTT,CASRMAGGYTDTQYF
TRBV25-1,-,TRBJ1-1,TRBD1,TGTGCCAGCAGGGAGGGGGCGGCGAAAGCTTTCTTT,CASREGAAKAFF
TRBV7-6,-,TRBJ1-1,-,TGTGCCAGCAGCTTAGATGTTGGGGGGATGAACACTGAAGCTTTCTTT,CASSLDVGGMNTEAFF
TRBV10-2,-,TRBJ2-5,TRBD2,TGCGCCAGCAGCGGGACTAGCCTTCAAGAGACCCAGTACTTC,CASSGTSLQETQYF
TRBV7-3,-,TRBJ1-1,TRBD1,TGTGCCAGCAGCCATCGACAGGGGTATGAAGCTTTCTTT,CASSHRQGYEAFF
TRBV27,-,TRBJ1-2,TRBD1,TGTGCCAGCAGTTTCGACAGGGAAGACTACACCTTC,CASSFDREDYTF
TRBV21-1,-,TRBJ1-4,-,TGTGCCAGCAACCCGGGACAGGGGGGACCGAATGAAAAACTGTTTTTT,CASNPGQGGPNEKLFF
TRBV7-6,-,TRBJ2-5,-,TGTGCCAGCGGACTTGGTTGGCCCCAGTACTTC,CASGLGWPQYF
TRBV5-8,-,TRBJ1-2,-,TGTGCCAGCAGCATGACTACAGCTTATTATGGCTACACCTTC,CASSMTTAYYGYTF
TRBV5-1,-,TRBJ2-1,TRBD2,TGCGCCAGCAGCGTAAGCGGGGGGGCCGCTATCGGACAGTTCTTC,CASSVSGGAAIGQFF